The clone carrying this T cell receptor (beta chain) was recorded once. Its antigen is currently unknown. Recipient blood drawn about 28 days pretransplant and days 30, 100, 180 after. The entry originates in a study of T cell clonotyping in hematopoietic cell transplantation. Study observations and caveats: Graft donor and pretransplant recipient Inverse Simpson Index values predicted broader posttransplant TCR diversity. Without cell sorting, CD4 versus CD8 contributions remain unresolved.

This CDR3 region has 13 residues. Germline V gives CDR1 MNHNY, CDR2 SVGAGI (reference sequence). V was clipped by 8 bases and J by 7 bases, with 15 bases between them. The protocol was immunoSEQ multiplex PCR, while the TCRdb copy is restricted to in-frame clones and leaves out a portion. The sample includes fewer than 9,500 clones, 70% to 85% seen only once; the top ten take 50% to 65%. The chain couples TRBV6-6 to TRBJ1-5, with D possibly being TRBD1 (5 bases). The source was PBMCs, collected at the time of graft-versus-host disease after allogeneic stem cell transplant. The source is a male patient in his sixties who had an allogeneic stem cell transplant from an unrelated donor, so the T cells may come from the graft donor. Some clones in this sample may be carry-over from other donors' samples. The CDR3 DNA follows: TGTGCCAGCGGAGCGGGGGAAGGGCAGCCCCAGCATTTT. It encodes CASGAGEGQPQHF.